The clone carrying this TCR beta chain was observed once. In the source study's methods: Amplification of reference gene primers was used by the study to estimate nucleated cell counts. Sequenced by immunoSEQ multiplex PCR; TCRdb stores in-frame clones only, minus some. V, J and clone size are taken as reported in that table, and D and trimming were inferred from the DNA itself. The sample lists over 150,000 clones; 70% to 90% were seen once. These data originate in a study of blood T cell repertoires in COVID-19. The CDR3 consists of 15 residues. The V and J ends lost 7 bases and 6 bases, in that order; junction bases with no gene match: 12. In germline, CDR1 is LNHDA, CDR2 SQIVND (reference sequence).

V usage is TRBV19 and J usage is TRBJ1-2; 9 nucleotides match TRBD1. Sequenced: peripheral blood. The TCR was taken from a woman at least 80 years old with COVID-19, enrolled during active disease. CDR3 bases: TGTGCCAGTACCCCGGGACAGGGTTACATGGATGGCTACACCTTC. The encoded protein is CASTPGQGYMDGYTF.